The source of this TCR beta chain is a study of T cells in Graves' hyperthyroidism and ophthalmopathy. The source material, RNA transcripts, was used to amplify TCR beta CDR3 regions. First-round RT-PCR targeting the TCR CDR3 was performed with the HTBI primer set. TCRdb ran MiXCR on the multiplex PCR reads and lists one entry per CDR3 protein. In the table there are roughly 500,000 distinct CDR3 sequences, 20% to 25% of which are singletons. V lost 6 bases, J lost 6 bases, and 11 bases stayed unmatched. The CDR3 runs to 15 residues. Germline assignment: CDR1 MNHEY and CDR2 SVGEGT. Study outcomes and limitations: Blood also showed most of the thyroid clonotypes that were expanded above 0.001.

To note about this clonotype: Its antigen is currently unknown.

Individuals with ophthalmopathy presented a Clinical Activity Score of at least 3, a NOSPECS grade of at least 4 and a duration under 3 months. The study excluded patients with uncontrolled infection, other autoimmune disease, pregnancy or lactation. Diagnoses were made from clinical symptoms, serum measures (thyroxine and TRAb), thyroid ultrasound and orbital computed tomography. The TCR was taken from a woman in her seventies with Graves' ophthalmopathy. Sequenced: blood. The rearrangement uses TRBV6-2 or TRBV6-3 and TRBJ2-4; 7 bases are a match to TRBD1. CDR3 amino acids: CASSQPGTVVNIQYF. CDR3 DNA sequence: TGTGCCAGCAGCCAGCCCGGGACAGTAGTAAACATTCAGTACTTC.